Below are 25 T cell receptor beta chains sequenced from a single sample in a study of graft-versus-host responses after intestinal transplantation. Here immunoSEQ multiplex PCR was the method, and the copy in TCRdb shows in-frame clones only, minus some. The top ten hold 0.65% to 0.95% of the sample, which has about 90,000 clones, roughly four fifths seen once. These receptors are not linked to any known antigen. Sequenced material: unstimulated CD4+ T cells sorted from spleen or lymph node cells, taken before intestinal transplant. These receptors originate from a human donor who received an intestinal transplant.

The V gene is TRBV4-1, the J gene TRBJ2-6; a possible D gene is TRBD1 (6 bases). V gave up 1 base and J gave up 3 bases, with 13 bases separating them. The CDR3 runs to 17 residues. Germline-derived CDR1 and CDR2 are MGHRA and YSYEKL. This CDR3 reads CASSQGDRFRGANVLTF. DNA of the CDR3: TGCGCCAGCAGCCAAGGAGACAGGTTTCGTGGGGCCAACGTCCTGACTTTC.

As regards this clone: The same CDR3 arises from other DNA sequences in this sample as well. The chain employs TRBV7-8 and TRBJ2-7, with D unclear. Trimming pared 2 bases from V and 2 bases from J, leaving 13 bases between. CDR1 is SGHVS, CDR2 FQNEAQ, per germline. CDR3 length: 15 amino acids. The CDR3 DNA is TGTGCCAGCAGCTTATTGTTGGCGGCGACCTACGAGCAGTACTTC. Its protein product is CASSLLLAATYEQYF.

The V and J genes are TRBV5-1 and TRBJ2-1, with 11 bases that match TRBD2. The V and J ends lost 3 bases and 0 bases, in that order; junction bases with no gene match: 8. Germline V lookup: CDR1 SGHRS, CDR2 YFSETQ. The CDR3 spans 18 residues. In DNA form, the CDR3 reads TGCGCCAGCAGCTGGGGGACTAGCGGTGCCCTCTCCTACAATGAGCAGTTCTTC. Its translation is CASSWGTSGALSYNEQFF. Complete variable domain (other parts from reference TRBV5-1 and TRBJ2-1): KAGVTQTPRYLIKTRGQQVTLSCSPISGHRSVSWYQQTPGQGLQFLFEYFSETQRNKGNFPGRFSGRQFSNSRSEMNVSTLELGDSALYLCASSWGTSGALSYNEQFFGPGTRLTVL.

This clone was recorded a few times. The chain links TRBV2 to TRBJ2-3; 7 bases are a match to TRBD1. The length of the CDR3 is 13 residues. The germline CDR1 and CDR2 sequences are SNHLY and FYNNEI. V was clipped by 10 bases and J by 6 bases; unmatched bases: 10. As DNA, the CDR3 is TGTGCCACTTCCAGGACAGGTGGGGATACGCAGTATTTT. Its protein is CATSRTGGDTQYF.

The genes are TRBV2 and TRBJ1-5; a possible D gene is TRBD1 (6 bases). V lost 7 bases and J 2 bases, leaving 15 bases between the germline ends. The CDR3 is made up of 15 amino acids. Germline V gene sequence: CDR1 SNHLY, CDR2 FYNNEI. The CDR3 coding sequence is TGTGCCAGCAAACTACAGGGTAACGGCAATCAGCCCCAGCATTTT. Translated, it gives CASKLQGNGNQPQHF.

The V gene is TRBV7-8, the J gene TRBJ1-5, with D perhaps TRBD1 (5 bases). CDR3 length: 17 residues. The V gene's germline CDR1 is SGHVS and CDR2 FQNEAQ. Trimming took 1 base from V and 0 from J, leaving 13 bases between them. The CDR3 DNA is TGTGCCAGCAGCTTAGTTTCAGGGCCGAATAGCAATCAGCCCCAGCATTTT. Protein product: CASSLVSGPNSNQPQHF. The full variable domain, in which reference TRBV7-8 and TRBJ1-5 provide the parts outside the CDR3, is GAGVSQSPRYKVAKRGQDVALRCDPISGHVSLFWYQQALGQGPEFLTYFQNEAQLDKSGLPSDRFFAERPEGSVSTLKIQRTQQEDSAVYLCASSLVSGPNSNQPQHFGDGTRLSIL.

This chain links TRBV5-4 with TRBJ2-1, with a tentative D call TRBD2 (6 bases). The CDR3 loop spans 13 amino acids. Trimming shortened V by 4 bases and J by 4 bases, and 9 bases separated the two germline ends. Germline CDR1 is SGHNT and CDR2 is YYREEE (reference sequence). The CDR3: CASSPAGYNEQFF. In DNA form, the CDR3 reads TGTGCCAGCAGCCCCGCGGGATACAATGAGCAGTTCTTC.

V and J are TRBV27 and TRBJ2-3, with 9 bases aligning to TRBD2. The CDR3 is made up of 13 amino acids. The germline CDR1 and CDR2 sequences are MNHEY and SMNVEV (reference sequence). With 10 bases clipped from V and 1 base from J, the junction kept 3 bases outside the gene matches. The CDR3 protein is CATRTSGTDTQYF. The CDR3 bases are TGTGCCACCCGGACTAGCGGCACAGATACGCAGTATTTT.

The chain uses TRBV6-1 and TRBJ2-7, with TRBD2 identical over 13 bases. The length of the CDR3 is 15 residues. The ends lost 6 bases at V and 3 bases at J; junction bases unmatched: 5. Germline V gene lookup returns CDR1 MNHNS and CDR2 SASEGT. CDR3 nucleotides: TGTGCCAGCAGCCGTAGGACTAGCGGGGGCTACGAGCAGTACTTC. Protein: CASSRRTSGGYEQYF.

Only a few counts were recorded for this clone. The rearrangement joins TRBV29-1 to TRBJ2-1; the match to TRBD2 covers 11 bases. J lost 7 bases, V lost 8 bases, and 16 bases had no gene match. The CDR3 runs to 16 residues. CDR1 SQVTM and CDR2 ANQGSEA come from the germline V gene. CDR3 coding DNA: TGCAGCATCGTCTTAGCGGGGGGGCCTATAAAGAATGAGCAGTTCTTC. Translated, it gives CSIVLAGGPIKNEQFF.

This clone has just a few counts. The J gene is TRBJ2-4, the V gene TRBV18; 7 bases are a match to TRBD1. Germline CDR1 and CDR2: KGHSH and LQKENI. After removal of 2 bases from V and 5 bases from J, the junction contained 6 bases not matched to a gene. This CDR3 has 15 residues. The CDR3 protein is CASSPFAGQENIQYF. CDR3 sequence (DNA): TGTGCCAGCTCACCATTTGCTGGACAGGAAAACATTCAGTACTTC.

The rearrangement uses TRBV5-1 and TRBJ2-1, with 13 bases that match TRBD2. Germline V gene lookup returns CDR1 SGHRS and CDR2 YFSETQ. V was pared by 0 bases and J by 8 bases, with 14 bases of the junction left unmatched. The CDR3 loop spans 19 amino acids. In DNA, the CDR3 is TGCGCCAGCAGCTTGGCCCTAGGATCACTAGCGGGAGGGCCATATGAGCAGTTCTTC. Translation gives CASSLALGSLAGGPYEQFF. The full variable domain, with the rest looked up from reference TRBV5-1 and TRBJ2-1, is KAGVTQTPRYLIKTRGQQVTLSCSPISGHRSVSWYQQTPGQGLQFLFEYFSETQRNKGNFPGRFSGRQFSNSRSEMNVSTLELGDSALYLCASSLALGSLAGGPYEQFFGPGTRLTVL.

In its sample, this clone was seen a few times. The chain's CDR3 is CASSQDPLLRGQETQYF. The CDR3 DNA reads TGCGCCAGCAGCCAAGATCCCCTCCTCCGGGGCCAAGAGACCCAGTACTTC. The chain recombines TRBV4-1 with TRBJ2-5; possible D gene TRBD2, 5 bases. This CDR3 is built from 17 residues. Deletions cut 0 bases from V and 1 base from J, with 15 bases between. Germline V gene data show CDR1 as MGHRA and CDR2 as YSYEKL.

This chain links TRBV7-8 with TRBJ2-3; the match to TRBD2 covers 12 bases. Germline V lookup: CDR1 SGHVS, CDR2 FQNEAQ. J was trimmed by 2 bases and V by 7 bases; bases with no gene match: 7. The CDR3 has 16 residues. The CDR3 spells CASNPGLAGFTDTQYF. CDR3 nucleotides: TGTGCCAGCAACCCCGGACTAGCGGGATTCACAGATACGCAGTATTTT.

This clone showed up just a few times. The chain uses TRBV6-1 and TRBJ2-7, with D uncertain. Looked up from germline, CDR1 is MNHNS and CDR2 is SASEGT. The CDR3 contains 12 residues. V was trimmed by 8 bases and J by 6 bases, leaving 14 bases between them. The CDR3 sequence: CASCYPFGEQYF. DNA of the CDR3: TGTGCCAGCTGCTACCCCTTTGGCGAGCAGTACTTC.

The chain is built from TRBV28 and TRBJ1-6, with D unclear. CDR3 length: 17 amino acids. Deletions cut 7 bases from V and 0 bases from J, with 16 bases between. Germline loops: CDR1 MDHEN, CDR2 SYDVKM. CDR3 coding DNA: TGTGCCAGCACCTCAAAGAGGGCCAGCTCCTATAATTCACCCCTCCACTTT. The encoded protein is CASTSKRASSYNSPLHF.

The chain uses TRBV30 and TRBJ1-5; 7 positions match TRBD1. The CDR3 spans 13 residues. CDR1 and CDR2 (germline): GTSNPN, SVGIG (reference sequence). The junction had 1 base not matched to a gene; V was cut back by 2 bases and J by 3 bases. The CDR3 loop reads CAWSQGVNQPQHF. CDR3 nucleotide sequence: TGTGCCTGGAGTCAGGGGGTCAATCAGCCCCAGCATTTT.

V and J are TRBV7-2 and TRBJ2-5; D gene ambiguous. This CDR3 comprises 14 residues. The germline CDR1 and CDR2 sequences are SGHTA and FQGNSA. V lost 5 bases to trimming and J lost 0 bases, with 10 bases between them. CDR3 DNA: TGTGCCAGCAGCCTCCCGTCCTACCAAGAGACCCAGTACTTC. This translates into CASSLPSYQETQYF.

This chain connects TRBV5-1 to TRBJ1-1; D uncertain. V gave up 0 bases and J gave up 1 base, with 7 bases separating them. This CDR3 contains 14 residues. Germline loops: CDR1 SGHRS, CDR2 YFSETQ. Here the CDR3 DNA reads TGCGCCAGCAGCTTGGCCGGGTCGAACACTGAAGCTTTCTTT. Its protein is CASSLAGSNTEAFF. Using reference TRBV5-1 and TRBJ1-1 for the parts outside the CDR3, the full variable domain is KAGVTQTPRYLIKTRGQQVTLSCSPISGHRSVSWYQQTPGQGLQFLFEYFSETQRNKGNFPGRFSGRQFSNSRSEMNVSTLELGDSALYLCASSLAGSNTEAFFGQGTRLTVV.

This clone appeared once. The chain is built from TRBV21-1 and TRBJ2-5; whether TRBD2, the table's D call, matches the DNA was not checked. TRBV21-1 is noted as a pseudogene. The CDR3 sequence is 15 residues long. The CDR3 reads CASTRRREGGETQYF. Here the CDR3 DNA reads TGTGCCAGCACCCGGAGGCGGGAGGGAGGAGAGACCCAGTACTTC.

This chain connects TRBV5-4 to TRBJ2-7, with 10 bases matching TRBD2. V gave up 1 base and J gave up 5 bases; unmatched junction bases: 6. Germline CDR1 SGHNT, CDR2 YYREEE (reference sequence). The CDR3 extends over 15 amino acids. CDR3 coding DNA: TGTGCCAGCAGCTTGATGGCCGGGACTAGCGACGAGCAGTACTTC. Amino acid sequence: CASSLMAGTSDEQYF.

V gene TRBV7-2 combines with J gene TRBJ2-7, with D tentatively TRBD2 (6 bases). Trimming took 5 bases from V and 5 from J, leaving 25 bases between them. The CDR3 runs 17 residues. CDR1 is SGHTA, CDR2 FQGNSA, per germline. The CDR3 is CASSPRGLPLGSNEQYF. The CDR3 region has the DNA TGTGCCAGCAGCCCGCGGGGACTCCCATTAGGTTCGAACGAGCAGTACTTC. The variable domain in full, with the rest retrieved from reference TRBV7-2 and TRBJ2-7, is GAGVSQSPSNKVTEKGKDVELRCDPISGHTALYWYRQSLGQGLEFLIYFQGNSAPDKSGLPSDRFSAERTGGSVSTLTIQRTQQEDSAVYLCASSPRGLPLGSNEQYFGPGTRLTVT.

This chain joins TRBV7-2 and TRBJ2-5; 10 bases match TRBD2. This CDR3 is built from 15 residues. With V trimmed by 6 bases and J by 4 bases, 8 bases remained unmatched. Germline V gene data show CDR1 as SGHTA and CDR2 as FQGNSA. CDR3 DNA sequence: TGTGCCAGCAGACAAAGCGGGGGGGCTTTAGAGACCCAGTACTTC. Translating gives CASRQSGGALETQYF.

The J gene is TRBJ1-1, the V gene TRBV19, with D tentatively TRBD1 (5 bases). V lost 5 bases to trimming and J lost 8 bases, with 18 bases between them. CDR1 LNHDA and CDR2 SQIVND come from the germline V gene (reference sequence). This CDR3 comprises 14 residues. The DNA for the CDR3 is TGTGCCAGTAGTCCCCCCATTTGGGGCGGAGAAGCTTTCTTT. Its translation is CASSPPIWGGEAFF. Full variable domain (rest looked up from reference TRBV19 and TRBJ1-1): DGGITQSPKYLFRKEGQNVTLSCEQNLNHDAMYWYRQDPGQGLRLIYYSQIVNDFQKGDIAEGYSVSREKKESFPLTVTSAQKNPTAFYLCASSPPIWGGEAFFGQGTRLTVV.

CDR3 bases: TGTGCTAGTGGTTTGACAGGGAGCTCCTATAATTCACCCCTCCACTTT. It codes for CASGLTGSSYNSPLHF. V gene TRBV12-5 combines with J gene TRBJ1-6; D is perhaps TRBD1 (6 bases). Germline V gene sequence: CDR1 LGHNT, CDR2 FRNRAP. This CDR3 is built from 16 residues. The germline V and J ends were trimmed by 2 bases and 0 bases, with 8 bases remaining between them. Looking up the rest from reference TRBV12-5 and TRBJ1-6 gives the full variable domain: DARVTQTPRHKVTEMGQEVTMRCQPILGHNTVFWYRQTMMQGLELLAYFRNRAPLDDSGMPKDRFSAEMPDATLATLKIQPSEPRDSAVYFCASGLTGSSYNSPLHFGNGTRLTVT.